This entry concerns a single T cell receptor beta chain. This CDR3 is built from 16 residues. This sample stems from a study of blood T cell repertoires in COVID-19. Symptom resolution, clearance, or two negative PCRs marked the recovered donors of Cohort 3. Sequencing was performed with immunoSEQ multiplex PCR; in TCRdb, only in-frame clones are kept and a portion is missing. The data contain a few hundred thousand clones, approximately 83% of them singletons. The material sequenced was PBMCs or T cells enriched from blood (not recorded which). The rearrangement uses TRBV21-1 and TRBJ2-2; the table's D call TRBD1 went unverified against the DNA. TRBV21-1 is tagged as a pseudogene. This clonotype was sampled from a man in his thirties or forties who had recovered from COVID-19. The CDR3 sequence is CASNSSRDRGTGELFF. The CDR3 nucleotides read TGTGCCAGCAACTCTTCCCGGGACAGGGGCACCGGGGAGCTGTTTTTT.